This T cell receptor (beta chain) was found in a study of T cell responses to AZD1222 COVID-19 vaccine. V dropped 2 bases and J dropped 7 bases, with 6 bases sitting between them. The CDR3 extends over 11 amino acids. From germline, CDR1 is SGHDT and CDR2 YYEEEE. TCRdb's table, derived via immunoSEQ multiplex PCR, lists solely in-frame clones and lacks some. In the table there are some 95,000 clones, around 87% of which are singletons. The chain has TRBV5-6 and TRBJ1-2, with unresolved D. The sequences come from peripheral blood, collected 28 days after the second AZD1222 dose. The source of this sequence is an adult who received the AZD1222 COVID-19 vaccine. The CDR3 region is CASSFNRGYTF. In DNA form, the CDR3 reads TGTGCCAGCAGCTTTAACCGTGGCTACACCTTC. Full variable domain (outside the CDR3, taken from reference TRBV5-6 and TRBJ1-2): DAGVTQSPTHLIKTRGQQVTLRCSPKSGHDTVSWYQQALGQGPQFIFQYYEEEERQRGNFPDRFSGHQFPNYSSELNVNALLLGDSALYLCASSFNRGYTFGSGTRLTVV.